The rows below give T cell receptor beta chains drawn from one sample of a study of blood T cell repertoires in COVID-19. Here immunoSEQ multiplex PCR was the method, and the copy in TCRdb shows in-frame clones only, minus some. Among roughly 120,000 clones listed, approximately 80% were seen once. The sample consisted of peripheral blood. The origin of the receptors is a man between 65 and 80 years old with acute or convalescent COVID-19. Each CDR3 is given with its conserved first and last residue. Fields, in order: D gene, J gene, V gene, clone size, CDR3 protein, CDR3 DNA. A D gene is named only where the DNA matches it firmly. Not every row has a clone size; where given, it reads once, few, many or a size class.

D gene: -; J gene: TRBJ2-7; V gene: TRBV5-1; clone size: -; CDR3 protein: CASSPSLSYEQYF; CDR3 DNA: TGCGCCAGCAGCCCGTCCCTCTCCTACGAGCAGTACTTC
D gene: -; J gene: TRBJ2-1; V gene: TRBV9; clone size: -; CDR3 protein: CASSPRAQGNEQFF; CDR3 DNA: TGTGCCAGCAGCCCCCGGGCCCAGGGCAATGAGCAGTTCTTC
D gene: -; J gene: TRBJ1-2; V gene: TRBV19; clone size: few; CDR3 protein: CASSQWGGYGYTF; CDR3 DNA: TGTGCCAGTAGCCAATGGGGGGGCTATGGCTACACCTTC
D gene: -; J gene: TRBJ1-6; V gene: TRBV27; clone size: once; CDR3 protein: CASSFGQINSPLHF; CDR3 DNA: TGTGCCAGCAGTTTCGGACAGATTAATTCACCCCTCCACTTT
D gene: TRBD2; J gene: TRBJ2-3; V gene: TRBV5-1; clone size: once; CDR3 protein: CASSFLAGGQDTQYF; CDR3 DNA: TGCGCCAGCAGCTTTTTAGCGGGGGGGCAAGATACGCAGTATTTT
D gene: TRBD2; J gene: TRBJ2-2; V gene: TRBV27; clone size: -; CDR3 protein: CASSSLGSSGAYTGELFF; CDR3 DNA: TGTGCCAGCAGTTCCCTCGGTTCGAGCGGGGCTTACACCGGGGAGCTGTTTTTT
D gene: -; J gene: TRBJ1-3; V gene: TRBV10-2; clone size: -; CDR3 protein: CASSEGGVFSGNTIYF; CDR3 DNA: TGCGCCAGCAGTGAGGGGGGGGTTTTCTCTGGAAACACCATATATTTT
D gene: -; J gene: TRBJ1-6; V gene: TRBV5-1; clone size: few; CDR3 protein: CASSSSRGGDSPLHF; CDR3 DNA: TGCGCCAGCAGCTCCTCCAGGGGCGGAGATTCACCCCTCCACTTT
D gene: -; J gene: TRBJ1-5; V gene: TRBV19; clone size: -; CDR3 protein: CASTGTTDRYQPQHF; CDR3 DNA: TGTGCCAGTACCGGGACAACAGATCGATATCAGCCCCAGCATTTT
D gene: TRBD1; J gene: TRBJ1-2; V gene: TRBV10-3; clone size: once; CDR3 protein: CAISVGGDYGYTF; CDR3 DNA: TGTGCCATCAGTGTAGGGGGCGACTATGGCTACACCTTC
D gene: TRBD1; J gene: TRBJ2-7; V gene: TRBV28; clone size: once; CDR3 protein: CASTRDRAGEQYF; CDR3 DNA: TGTGCCAGCACCCGTGACAGGGCGGGCGAGCAGTACTTC
D gene: -; J gene: TRBJ1-4; V gene: TRBV19; clone size: -; CDR3 protein: CASSGGEKLFF; CDR3 DNA: TGTGCCAGTAGTGGAGGTGAAAAACTGTTTTTT
D gene: -; J gene: TRBJ1-2; V gene: TRBV7-9; clone size: -; CDR3 protein: CASSYSGFGGYTF; CDR3 DNA: TGTGCCAGCAGCTACTCAGGGTTCGGTGGCTACACCTTC
D gene: TRBD1; J gene: TRBJ1-3; V gene: TRBV5-5; clone size: once; CDR3 protein: CASSLVGQSSGNTIYF; CDR3 DNA: TGTGCCAGCAGCTTGGTGGGACAGAGCTCTGGAAACACCATATATTTT
D gene: -; J gene: TRBJ2-3; V gene: TRBV5-4; clone size: few; CDR3 protein: CASSFKVQADTQYF; CDR3 DNA: TGTGCCAGCAGCTTCAAGGTACAGGCAGATACGCAGTATTTT
D gene: TRBD1; J gene: TRBJ1-1; V gene: TRBV28; clone size: once; CDR3 protein: CASTPNRGINTEAFF; CDR3 DNA: TGTGCCAGCACCCCAAACAGGGGAATTAACACTGAAGCTTTCTTT
D gene: -; J gene: TRBJ1-2; V gene: TRBV5-6; clone size: -; CDR3 protein: CASSARGNSYGYTF; CDR3 DNA: TGTGCCAGCAGCGCTAGGGGAAACAGCTATGGCTACACCTTC
D gene: TRBD2; J gene: TRBJ2-1; V gene: TRBV5-4; clone size: many; CDR3 protein: CASSPGLAGGQGEQFF; CDR3 DNA: TGTGCCAGCAGTCCGGGACTAGCGGGGGGGCAGGGTGAGCAGTTCTTC
D gene: -; J gene: TRBJ1-5; V gene: TRBV24-1; clone size: -; CDR3 protein: CASLRGGGNQPQHF; CDR3 DNA: TGTGCCAGCTTGCGGGGGGGTGGCAATCAGCCCCAGCATTTT
D gene: -; J gene: TRBJ2-5; V gene: TRBV10-2; clone size: -; CDR3 protein: CASKVGVQETQYF; CDR3 DNA: TGCGCCAGCAAGGTCGGGGTCCAAGAGACCCAGTACTTC
D gene: -; J gene: TRBJ2-1; V gene: TRBV11-1; clone size: once; CDR3 protein: CASSFRDSTYNEQFF; CDR3 DNA: TGTGCCAGCAGCTTCCGGGACTCTACCTACAATGAGCAGTTCTTC
D gene: -; J gene: TRBJ1-1; V gene: TRBV6-5; clone size: -; CDR3 protein: CASSYSPGNIQAFF; CDR3 DNA: TGTGCCAGCAGTTACTCGCCGGGAAACATCCAAGCTTTCTTT
D gene: TRBD1; J gene: TRBJ1-3; V gene: TRBV2; clone size: -; CDR3 protein: CASSLDGQGLSGNTIYF; CDR3 DNA: TGTGCCAGCAGTCTTGACGGACAGGGTCTCTCTGGAAACACCATATATTTT
D gene: TRBD2; J gene: TRBJ2-7; V gene: TRBV6-6; clone size: -; CDR3 protein: CASSSAYSGGAAEQYF; CDR3 DNA: TGTGCCAGCAGTTCAGCCTATAGCGGGGGGGCGGCCGAGCAGTACTTC
D gene: -; J gene: TRBJ2-1; V gene: TRBV10-3; clone size: -; CDR3 protein: CAISESASRNEQFF; CDR3 DNA: TGTGCCATCAGTGAGTCTGCTAGCAGAAATGAGCAGTTCTTC
D gene: -; J gene: TRBJ1-3; V gene: TRBV19; clone size: -; CDR3 protein: CASSTPRQEAGNTIYF; CDR3 DNA: TGTGCCAGTAGTACCCCTCGACAGGAGGCTGGAAACACCATATATTTT
D gene: -; J gene: TRBJ2-3; V gene: TRBV2; clone size: once; CDR3 protein: CASGGFISGTDTQYF; CDR3 DNA: TGTGCCAGCGGTGGGTTTATTAGCGGAACAGATACGCAGTATTTT
D gene: TRBD1; J gene: TRBJ1-1; V gene: TRBV7-8; clone size: once; CDR3 protein: CASSPRGTGPMNTEAFF; CDR3 DNA: TGTGCCAGCAGCCCCAGGGGGACAGGGCCCATGAACACTGAAGCTTTCTTT
D gene: -; J gene: TRBJ1-1; V gene: TRBV5-6; clone size: -; CDR3 protein: CASSLMGGTEAFF; CDR3 DNA: TGTGCCAGCAGCTTGATGGGGGGGACTGAAGCTTTCTTT
D gene: TRBD1; J gene: TRBJ1-3; V gene: TRBV3-1/TRBV3-2; clone size: -; CDR3 protein: CASSWDSSGNTIYF; CDR3 DNA: TGTGCCAGCAGCTGGGACAGCTCTGGAAACACCATATATTTT
D gene: TRBD1; J gene: TRBJ1-1; V gene: TRBV27; clone size: -; CDR3 protein: CASSWDRNDEAFF; CDR3 DNA: TGTGCCAGCAGTTGGGACAGAAATGACGAAGCTTTCTTT
D gene: -; J gene: TRBJ1-6; V gene: TRBV19; clone size: -; CDR3 protein: CAVGGRGTSSSYNSPLHF; CDR3 DNA: TGTGCAGTTGGCGGGAGGGGGACCTCAAGCTCCTATAATTCACCCCTCCACTTT
D gene: TRBD1; J gene: TRBJ1-5; V gene: TRBV12-5; clone size: -; CDR3 protein: CASGLGDRENQPQHF; CDR3 DNA: TGTGCTAGTGGGCTGGGGGACAGGGAGAATCAGCCCCAGCATTTT
D gene: -; J gene: TRBJ2-2; V gene: TRBV28; clone size: -; CDR3 protein: CASRVPGTGRTGELFF; CDR3 DNA: TGTGCCAGCAGAGTTCCGGGTACAGGGCGCACCGGGGAGCTGTTTTTT
D gene: TRBD2; J gene: TRBJ2-1; V gene: TRBV6-1; clone size: -; CDR3 protein: CASSSLAGGPVEQFF; CDR3 DNA: TGTGCCAGCAGTTCACTAGCGGGGGGGCCGGTTGAGCAGTTCTTC
D gene: -; J gene: TRBJ1-6; V gene: TRBV5-5; clone size: few; CDR3 protein: CASRPGHPNSPLHF; CDR3 DNA: TGTGCCAGCAGGCCGGGACACCCTAATTCACCCCTCCACTTT
D gene: -; J gene: TRBJ2-7; V gene: TRBV6-5; clone size: -; CDR3 protein: CASNQPDGGSRQYF; CDR3 DNA: TGTGCCAGCAACCAACCTGATGGAGGCTCTCGGCAGTACTTC
D gene: TRBD1; J gene: TRBJ1-1; V gene: TRBV5-4; clone size: -; CDR3 protein: CASSLANRQGAPEAFF; CDR3 DNA: TGTGCCAGCAGCTTGGCCAACCGGCAGGGGGCCCCTGAAGCTTTCTTT
D gene: -; J gene: TRBJ2-6; V gene: TRBV5-7; clone size: -; CDR3 protein: CASSLVQASADTGANVLTF; CDR3 DNA: TGTGCCAGCAGCTTGGTACAGGCTTCAGCCGATACTGGGGCCAACGTCCTGACTTTC
D gene: TRBD2; J gene: TRBJ2-5; V gene: TRBV5-4; clone size: -; CDR3 protein: CASSKPGTSGSRETQYF; CDR3 DNA: TGTGCCAGCAGCAAACCCGGGACTAGCGGATCGAGGGAGACCCAGTACTTC
D gene: TRBD1; J gene: TRBJ1-3; V gene: TRBV29-1; clone size: -; CDR3 protein: CSVVRRGTGNTIYF; CDR3 DNA: TGCAGCGTTGTCCGCAGGGGGACTGGAAACACCATATATTTT
D gene: TRBD1; J gene: TRBJ1-1; V gene: TRBV5-1; clone size: -; CDR3 protein: CASSLDLGRGYTEAFF; CDR3 DNA: TGCGCCAGCAGCTTGGATCTCGGCAGGGGGTACACTGAAGCTTTCTTT
D gene: TRBD1; J gene: TRBJ1-2; V gene: TRBV5-3; clone size: -; CDR3 protein: CARSFGQAPNYGYTF; CDR3 DNA: TGTGCCAGAAGCTTCGGACAGGCTCCTAACTATGGCTACACCTTC
D gene: -; J gene: TRBJ1-1; V gene: TRBV2; clone size: -; CDR3 protein: CASSEWDTMNTEAFF; CDR3 DNA: TGTGCCAGCAGTGAATGGGACACGATGAACACTGAAGCTTTCTTT
D gene: TRBD1; J gene: TRBJ1-2; V gene: TRBV29-1; clone size: -; CDR3 protein: CSVEGRSAGQGRKPGGPNYGYTF; CDR3 DNA: TGCAGCGTTGAAGGGAGGAGCGCGGGACAGGGTAGAAAGCCCGGAGGCCCTAACTATGGCTACACCTTC
D gene: -; J gene: TRBJ1-6; V gene: TRBV4-1; clone size: once; CDR3 protein: CASSQGLNNSPLHF; CDR3 DNA: TGCGCCAGCAGCCAAGGACTGAATAATTCACCCCTCCACTTT
D gene: TRBD1; J gene: TRBJ1-1; V gene: TRBV6-5; clone size: -; CDR3 protein: CASRGDRERTEAFF; CDR3 DNA: TGTGCCAGCAGGGGGGACAGGGAAAGGACTGAAGCTTTCTTT
D gene: TRBD2; J gene: TRBJ2-1; V gene: TRBV6-5; clone size: -; CDR3 protein: CASSISGGRAEQFF; CDR3 DNA: TGTGCCAGCAGTATCAGCGGGGGGAGGGCTGAGCAGTTCTTC
D gene: TRBD2; J gene: TRBJ2-5; V gene: TRBV4-1; clone size: -; CDR3 protein: CASSQGRALAGEETQYF; CDR3 DNA: TGCGCCAGCAGCCAAGGAAGGGCACTAGCGGGGGAAGAGACCCAGTACTTC
D gene: -; J gene: TRBJ2-3; V gene: TRBV11-3; clone size: -; CDR3 protein: CASSSGGRGDTQYF; CDR3 DNA: TGTGCCAGCAGCTCCGGGGGTCGAGGAGATACGCAGTATTTT
D gene: -; J gene: TRBJ2-1; V gene: TRBV6-6; clone size: -; CDR3 protein: CASSYSGGGRVNEQFF; CDR3 DNA: TGTGCCAGCAGTTACTCAGGGGGGGGAAGGGTAAATGAGCAGTTCTTC
D gene: -; J gene: TRBJ2-5; V gene: TRBV9; clone size: few; CDR3 protein: CASSVAGETQYF; CDR3 DNA: TGTGCCAGCAGCGTAGCTGGCGAGACCCAGTACTTC
D gene: -; J gene: TRBJ2-3; V gene: TRBV5-1; clone size: -; CDR3 protein: CASQWTGGTDTQYF; CDR3 DNA: TGCGCCAGCCAATGGACTGGGGGCACAGATACGCAGTATTTT
D gene: TRBD2; J gene: TRBJ2-7; V gene: TRBV6-5; clone size: -; CDR3 protein: CASSYSISGGSYEQYF; CDR3 DNA: TGTGCCAGCAGTTACTCGATTAGCGGGGGTTCCTACGAGCAGTACTTC
D gene: -; J gene: TRBJ2-5; V gene: TRBV9; clone size: -; CDR3 protein: CASSVGPLVTLQETQYF; CDR3 DNA: TGTGCCAGCAGCGTAGGACCACTAGTGACTCTACAAGAGACCCAGTACTTC
D gene: -; J gene: TRBJ2-7; V gene: TRBV7-9; clone size: many; CDR3 protein: CASSSNLLRYEQYF; CDR3 DNA: TGTGCCAGCAGCTCGAACCTTCTGCGCTACGAGCAGTACTTC
D gene: -; J gene: TRBJ2-2; V gene: TRBV4-1; clone size: -; CDR3 protein: CASSSPPGGNTGELFF; CDR3 DNA: TGCGCCAGCAGTTCTCCTCCCGGGGGGAACACCGGGGAGCTGTTTTTT